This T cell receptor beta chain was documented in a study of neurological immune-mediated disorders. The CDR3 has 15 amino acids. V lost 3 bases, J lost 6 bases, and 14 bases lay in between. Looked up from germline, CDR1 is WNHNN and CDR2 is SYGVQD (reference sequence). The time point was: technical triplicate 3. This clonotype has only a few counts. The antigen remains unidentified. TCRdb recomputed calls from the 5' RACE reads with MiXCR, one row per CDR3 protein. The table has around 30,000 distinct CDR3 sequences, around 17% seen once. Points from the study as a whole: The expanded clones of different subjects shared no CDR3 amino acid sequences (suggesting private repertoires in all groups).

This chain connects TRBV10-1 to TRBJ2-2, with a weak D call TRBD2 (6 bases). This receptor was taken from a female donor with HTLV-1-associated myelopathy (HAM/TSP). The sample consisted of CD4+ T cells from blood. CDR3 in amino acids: CASSDTSLGAGELFF. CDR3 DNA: TGCGCCAGCAGTGACACTAGCCTGGGGGCCGGGGAGCTGTTTTTT.